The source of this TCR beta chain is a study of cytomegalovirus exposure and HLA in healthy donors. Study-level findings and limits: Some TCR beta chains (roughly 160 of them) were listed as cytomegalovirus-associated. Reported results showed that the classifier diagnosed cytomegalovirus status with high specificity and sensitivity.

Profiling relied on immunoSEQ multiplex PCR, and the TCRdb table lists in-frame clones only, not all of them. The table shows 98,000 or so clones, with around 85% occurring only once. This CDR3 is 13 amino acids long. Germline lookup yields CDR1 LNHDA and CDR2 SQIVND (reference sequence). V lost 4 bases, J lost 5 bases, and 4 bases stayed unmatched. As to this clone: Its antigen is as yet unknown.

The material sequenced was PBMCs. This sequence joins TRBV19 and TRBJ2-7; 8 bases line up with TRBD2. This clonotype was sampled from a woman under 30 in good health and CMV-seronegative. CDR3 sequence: CASSSGGPDEQYF. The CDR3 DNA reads TGTGCCAGTAGTAGCGGGGGGCCGGACGAGCAGTACTTC.